Below, 25 T cell receptor beta chains from the same sample are listed, as sequenced in a study of shared clonotypes between healthy human individuals. TCRdb's copy holds only in-frame clones and misses some; the assay was immunoSEQ multiplex PCR. In the table there are 300,000 to 400,000 clones, roughly 80% of which are singletons. Input material: memory CD4+ T cells sorted from blood. The subset was: CD45RA-negative fraction. These TCRs come from a man aged 25 to 40 in good health.

The rearrangement links TRBV19 to TRBJ2-1; 9 bases match TRBD1. V lost 6 bases to trimming and J lost 10 bases; unmatched junction nucleotides: 10. From germline, CDR1 is LNHDA and CDR2 SQIVND (reference sequence). The CDR3 totals 14 residues. The CDR3 nucleotides read TGTGCCAGTAGACCGGGACAGGGACCTTTGGAGCAGTTCTTC. Its protein product is CASRPGQGPLEQFF. Full variable domain (remainder filled in from reference TRBV19 and TRBJ2-1): DGGITQSPKYLFRKEGQNVTLSCEQNLNHDAMYWYRQDPGQGLRLIYYSQIVNDFQKGDIAEGYSVSREKKESFPLTVTSAQKNPTAFYLCASRPGQGPLEQFFGPGTRLTVL.

The chain is built from TRBV28 and TRBJ2-3; 8 bases align to TRBD1. The CDR3 is made up of 16 amino acids. J was trimmed by 5 bases and V by 3 bases; bases with no gene match: 10. The germline CDR1 and CDR2 sequences are MDHEN and SYDVKM. Here the CDR3 DNA reads TGTGCCAGCAGTTTTGTCGGGACAGGAGGTTTAGATACGCAGTATTTT. Its translation is CASSFVGTGGLDTQYF.

This clone was seen only once. The chain combines TRBV30 with TRBJ2-1; no firm D call. Trimming pared 2 bases from V and 14 bases from J, leaving 22 bases between. The CDR3 spans 14 residues. Germline V CDR1 and CDR2: GTSNPN, SVGIG (reference sequence). The CDR3 DNA reads TGTGCCTGGAGTCCTCAAATCACGGACCTACGAAAGTTCTTC. Amino acid sequence: CAWSPQITDLRKFF.

This clone was observed a few times. The chain links TRBV5-1 to TRBJ1-4; tentative D call: TRBD1 (5 bases). Germline lookup yields CDR1 SGHRS and CDR2 YFSETQ. The CDR3 has 15 amino acids. Trimming removed 4 bases from V and 8 bases from J, with 18 bases in between. CDR3 nucleotides: TGCGCCAGCAGCCCCCCGGCGGGGGGAGGCGAAAAACTGTTTTTT. This gives the protein CASSPPAGGGEKLFF.

This clone was recorded only once. The chain is built from TRBV15 and TRBJ1-3; tentatively, D is TRBD1 (6 bases). The CDR3 is made up of 17 amino acids. Trimming took off 0 bases at V and 4 bases at J, with 16 bases between the two ends. CDR1 LNHNV and CDR2 YYDKDF come from the germline V gene (reference sequence). The CDR3 spells CATSREDGRQAGNTIYF. As DNA, the CDR3 is TGTGCCACCAGCAGAGAGGACGGCAGACAGGCGGGAAACACCATATATTTT.

V is TRBV5-4 and J is TRBJ2-7, with D perhaps matching TRBD1 (5 bases). Trimming cost V 0 bases and J 3 bases, with 10 bases left between them. The CDR3 has 14 residues. Germline-derived CDR1 and CDR2 are SGHNT and YYREEE (reference sequence). For the CDR3, the DNA is TGTGCCAGCAGCTTGGTCGGCAGGGTCTACGAGCAGTACTTC. It specifies CASSLVGRVYEQYF.

The chain couples TRBV5-1 to TRBJ1-2, with a possible D match to TRBD1 (6 bases). This CDR3 is built from 14 residues. Germline assignment: CDR1 SGHRS and CDR2 YFSETQ. The V end lost 1 base, the J end lost 4 bases, and 11 bases lay between the germline ends. For the CDR3, the DNA is TGCGCCAGCAGCTTGTTTGGGGGCGGCTATGGCTACACCTTC. Amino acid sequence: CASSLFGGGYGYTF.

The sample holds a few counts of this clone. The gene calls are TRBV10-3 and TRBJ2-1, with TRBD1 matching 11 bases. J was trimmed by 7 bases and V by 11 bases; bases with no gene match: 13. CDR1 is ENHRY, CDR2 SYGVKD, per germline. The CDR3 contains 15 residues. CDR3 loop: CAAEGQGANVNEQFF. The CDR3 DNA is TGTGCCGCCGAAGGACAGGGGGCGAATGTTAATGAGCAGTTCTTC.

The genes are TRBV7-2 and TRBJ2-7, with D maybe TRBD1 (5 bases). The germline gives CDR1 SGHTA, CDR2 FQGNSA. This CDR3 is 12 amino acids long. The V end lost 5 bases, the J end lost 7 bases, and 12 bases lay between the germline ends. CDR3 bases: TGTGCCAGCAGCCTTAGGGGCCGGGAGCAGTACTTC. Its protein is CASSLRGREQYF.

The chain employs TRBV6-1 and TRBJ2-3; D ambiguous. V was pared by 6 bases and J by 9 bases, with 10 bases between. CDR1 and CDR2 (germline): MNHNS, SASEGT. The CDR3 runs to 11 residues. The CDR3 here is CASRNPDTQYF. The CDR3, as DNA: TGTGCCAGCAGAAATCCCGACACGCAGTATTTT.

This clone was seen at least ten times. The chain combines TRBV7-2 with TRBJ2-6; no reliable D call. CDR1 is SGHTA and CDR2 is FQGNSA in the germline V gene. Trimming removed 1 base at V and 0 bases at J, with 4 bases between. This CDR3 has 15 residues. The CDR3 here is CASSLGGSGANVLTF. CDR3 nucleotides: TGTGCCAGCAGCTTAGGGGGCTCTGGGGCCAACGTCCTGACTTTC. The full variable domain, with the rest looked up from reference TRBV7-2 and TRBJ2-6, is GAGVSQSPSNKVTEKGKDVELRCDPISGHTALYWYRQSLGQGLEFLIYFQGNSAPDKSGLPSDRFSAERTGGSVSTLTIQRTQQEDSAVYLCASSLGGSGANVLTFGAGSRLTVL.

The J gene is TRBJ2-5, the V gene TRBV5-1, with TRBD2 matching over 10 bases. CDR1 is SGHRS, CDR2 YFSETQ, per germline. The CDR3 extends over 15 amino acids. The junction had 7 bases not matched to a gene; V was cut back by 6 bases and J by 2 bases. CDR3 region: CASTPLTSGQETQYF. CDR3 DNA: TGCGCCAGCACTCCGTTGACTAGCGGGCAAGAGACCCAGTACTTC.

The chain combines TRBV5-1 with TRBJ2-6; 7 nucleotides agree with TRBD2. Germline V gene data show CDR1 as SGHRS and CDR2 as YFSETQ. CDR3 length equals 16 residues. Losses at the gene ends were 3 bases for V and 2 bases for J; bases not matched to a gene: 5. CDR3 coding DNA: TGCGCCAGCAGCTCGGTCGGGACTACTGGGGCCAACGTCCTGACTTTC. As protein: CASSSVGTTGANVLTF.

The chain joins TRBV2 to TRBJ2-1; 8 bases align to TRBD2. CDR1 SNHLY and CDR2 FYNNEI come from the germline V gene. Germline trimming cut 3 bases from V and 7 bases from J; bases unmatched to any gene: 5. This CDR3 is built from 14 residues. The CDR3 here is CASSEIAGLNEQFF. In nucleotides, the CDR3 is TGTGCCAGCAGTGAGATAGCGGGGTTGAATGAGCAGTTCTTC.

This sequence joins TRBV9 and TRBJ2-5; 12 bases match TRBD2. The J call may be faulty, since TRBJ2-7 better matches the DNA end. This CDR3 is built from 16 residues. CDR1 is SGDLS and CDR2 is YYNGEE in the germline V gene. CDR3 sequence (DNA): TGTGCCAGCAGCGTCGGACTAGCGGGACCGGGGGACGAGCAGTACTTC. Residues: CASSVGLAGPGDEQYF.

This clone was recorded a few times. The V gene is TRBV9, the J gene TRBJ2-1, with D perhaps matching TRBD1 or TRBD2 (5 bases each). The CDR3 is 15 amino acids. Germline V gene sequence: CDR1 SGDLS, CDR2 YYNGEE. Trimming took off 6 bases at V and 6 bases at J, with 19 bases between the two ends. The CDR3, as DNA: TGTGCCAGCACCACCGGGACCAACCAGGCCAATGAGCAGTTCTTC. Its protein product is CASTTGTNQANEQFF.

This clone has a handful of counts. The rearrangement uses TRBV7-9 and TRBJ1-2, with D possibly matching TRBD1 (6 bases). The germline V gene encodes CDR1 SEHNR and CDR2 FQNEAQ (reference sequence). The length of the CDR3 is 14 residues. Trimming pared 5 bases from V and 1 base from J, leaving 11 bases between. The CDR3 region is CASSPGQNNYGYTF. CDR3 bases: TGTGCCAGCAGCCCCGGACAGAATAACTATGGCTACACCTTC.

The rearrangement joins TRBV2 to TRBJ1-4; a weak D match, TRBD1 (5 bases). This CDR3 comprises 15 residues. Germline V gives CDR1 SNHLY, CDR2 FYNNEI. Trimming took 3 bases from V and 6 from J, leaving 14 bases between them. This CDR3 reads CASSDEWGGYEKLFF. The CDR3, as DNA: TGTGCCAGCAGTGATGAGTGGGGCGGATATGAAAAACTGTTTTTT. The complete variable domain, with remaining parts taken from reference TRBV2 and TRBJ1-4, reads EPEVTQTPSHQVTQMGQEVILRCVPISNHLYFYWYRQILGQKVEFLVSFYNNEISEKSEIFDDQFSVERPDGSNFTLKIRSTKLEDSAMYFCASSDEWGGYEKLFFGSGTQLSVL.

This clone showed up just once. The chain recombines TRBV6-5 with TRBJ2-1, with 15 positions matching TRBD2. With 6 bases clipped from V and 8 bases from J, the junction kept 5 bases outside the gene matches. The CDR3 spans 15 residues. CDR1 MNHEY and CDR2 SVGAGI come from the germline V gene. The CDR3 region is CASRGTSGRQDEQFF. The CDR3 nucleotides read TGTGCCAGCAGGGGGACTAGCGGGAGGCAGGATGAGCAGTTCTTC.

V usage is TRBV19 and J usage is TRBJ2-7, with 11 bases matching TRBD1. The CDR3 has 15 residues. The V gene's germline CDR1 is LNHDA and CDR2 SQIVND (reference sequence). Germline trimming cut 4 bases from V and 5 bases from J; bases unmatched to any gene: 7. CDR3 protein: CASSSPRDRGDEQYF. The CDR3 DNA sequence: TGTGCCAGTAGTAGCCCGAGGGACAGGGGGGACGAGCAGTACTTC.

The rearrangement joins TRBV30 to TRBJ1-1; D remains ambiguous. The germline V gene has CDR1 GTSNPN and CDR2 SVGIG (reference sequence). Trimming cost V 4 bases and J 4 bases, with 10 bases left between them. CDR3 length equals 12 residues. CDR3 in amino acids: CAWTPWSTEAFF. The CDR3 DNA is TGTGCCTGGACGCCCTGGAGCACTGAAGCTTTCTTT.

The DNA of the CDR3 is TGTGCCAGTAGTATAGCGGAGACCCAGTACTTC. Its protein product is CASSIAETQYF. The V and J genes are TRBV19 and TRBJ2-5; D is unresolved. Trimming cost V 1 base and J 5 bases, with 2 bases left between them. Germline V lookup: CDR1 LNHDA, CDR2 SQIVND (reference sequence). The CDR3 is 11 amino acids.

The chain combines TRBV10-3 with TRBJ2-1; 9 bases match TRBD2. The length of the CDR3 is 17 residues. With 0 bases clipped from V and 7 bases from J, the junction kept 10 bases outside the gene matches. The germline V gene encodes CDR1 ENHRY and CDR2 SYGVKD. In DNA form, the CDR3 reads TGTGCCATCAGTGAGTCGATGGTGGCGGGAGGGCTAAATGAGCAGTTCTTC. Translated: CAISESMVAGGLNEQFF.

V usage is TRBV12-5 and J usage is TRBJ2-1; 8 positions match TRBD2. Losses at the gene ends were 6 bases for V and 5 bases for J; bases not matched to a gene: 12. The CDR3 runs 16 residues. CDR1 is LGHNT, CDR2 FRNRAP, per germline. The DNA for the CDR3 is TGTGCTAGTGGCCTAGGTACGGGACTAGGGGACAATGAGCAGTTCTTC. Amino acids: CASGLGTGLGDNEQFF. The whole variable domain, remainder taken from reference TRBV12-5 and TRBJ2-1, is DARVTQTPRHKVTEMGQEVTMRCQPILGHNTVFWYRQTMMQGLELLAYFRNRAPLDDSGMPKDRFSAEMPDATLATLKIQPSEPRDSAVYFCASGLGTGLGDNEQFFGPGTRLTVL.

The chain recombines TRBV5-4 with TRBJ2-1; D unclear. Germline assignment: CDR1 SGHNT and CDR2 YYREEE (reference sequence). The CDR3 loop spans 11 amino acids. V gave up 1 base and J gave up 10 bases, with 6 bases separating them. The CDR3 DNA reads TGTGCCAGCAGCTTGAGGCGGGAGCAGTTCTTC. It encodes CASSLRREQFF.